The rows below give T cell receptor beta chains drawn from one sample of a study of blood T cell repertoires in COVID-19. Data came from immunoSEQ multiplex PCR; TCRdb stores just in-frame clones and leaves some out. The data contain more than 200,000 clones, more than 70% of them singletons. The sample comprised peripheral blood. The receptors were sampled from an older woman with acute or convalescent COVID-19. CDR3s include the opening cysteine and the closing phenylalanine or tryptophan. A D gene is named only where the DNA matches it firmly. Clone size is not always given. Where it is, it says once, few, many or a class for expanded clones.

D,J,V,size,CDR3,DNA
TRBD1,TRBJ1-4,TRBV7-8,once,CASSLPRTGLGKLFF,TGTGCCAGCAGCCTGCCCAGGACAGGGTTGGGAAAACTGTTTTTT
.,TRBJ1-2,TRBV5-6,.,CASSLRRYGYTF,TGTGCCAGCAGCTTGCGGAGGTATGGCTACACCTTC
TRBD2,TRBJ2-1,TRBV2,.,CASSLAGRNNEQFF,TGTGCCAGCAGTCTAGCGGGGAGAAACAATGAGCAGTTCTTC
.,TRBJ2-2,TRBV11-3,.,CASSLDRAGELFF,TGTGCCAGCAGCTTAGACAGGGCTGGGGAGCTGTTTTTT
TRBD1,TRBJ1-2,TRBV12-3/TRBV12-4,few,CASRTGGGGYTF,TGTGCCAGCCGGACAGGGGGCGGGGGCTACACCTTC
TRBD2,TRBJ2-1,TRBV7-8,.,CATKSQMGGGIDEQFF,TGTGCCACCAAATCCCAGATGGGCGGGGGGATCGATGAGCAGTTCTTC
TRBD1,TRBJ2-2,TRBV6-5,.,CASTGQGVNTGELFF,TGTGCCAGCACTGGACAGGGTGTAAACACCGGGGAGCTGTTTTTT
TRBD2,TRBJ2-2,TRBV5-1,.,CASSLDMLAGEAGELFF,TGCGCCAGCAGCTTGGATATGCTAGCGGGAGAGGCCGGGGAGCTGTTTTTT
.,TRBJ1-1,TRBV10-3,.,CAIRQGGGTEAFF,TGTGCCATCAGACAGGGAGGGGGCACTGAAGCTTTCTTT
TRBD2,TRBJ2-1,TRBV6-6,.,CASSLAGDYNEQFF,TGTGCCAGCAGCCTAGCGGGGGACTACAATGAGCAGTTCTTC
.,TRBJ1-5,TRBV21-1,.,CASSKDQQDSNQPQHF,TGTGCCAGCAGCAAAGATCAGCAGGATAGCAATCAGCCCCAGCATTTT
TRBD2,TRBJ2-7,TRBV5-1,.,CASSLEGLAGANSYEQYF,TGCGCCAGCAGCTTGGAGGGACTAGCGGGGGCGAACTCCTACGAGCAGTACTTC